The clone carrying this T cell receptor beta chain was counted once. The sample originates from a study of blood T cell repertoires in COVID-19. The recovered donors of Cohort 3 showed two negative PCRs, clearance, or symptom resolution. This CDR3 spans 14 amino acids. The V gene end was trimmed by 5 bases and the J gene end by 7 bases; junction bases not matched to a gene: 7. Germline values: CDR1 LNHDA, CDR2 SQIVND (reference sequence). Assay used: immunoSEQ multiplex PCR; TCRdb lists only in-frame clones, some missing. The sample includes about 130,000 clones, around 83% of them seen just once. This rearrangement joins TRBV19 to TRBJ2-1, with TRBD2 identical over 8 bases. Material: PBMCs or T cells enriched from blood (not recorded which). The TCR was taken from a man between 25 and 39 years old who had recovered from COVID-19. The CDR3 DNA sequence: TGTGCCAGTAGTTCCTCCTCGGGAGGGAATGAGCAGTTCTTC. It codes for CASSSSSGGNEQFF.